This T cell receptor (beta chain) derives from a study of shared T cell receptors in the human thymus. TCRdb's copy holds only in-frame clones and misses some; the assay was immunoSEQ multiplex PCR. Of roughly 560,000 clones listed, 78% were seen once; the top ten hold about 0.012%. This clone was counted once. These data were likewise used in another study, on human thymus T cells.

Sequenced input: thymocytes. The TCR originated in a boy less than two years old with a congenital heart defect.

The CDR3: CASRHRDWNEKLFF. The DNA of the CDR3 is TGTGCCAGCAGGCACAGGGATTGGAATGAAAAACTGTTTTTT. The gene calls are TRBV6-5 and TRBJ1-4, with D possibly being TRBD1 (6 bases). V was pared by 6 bases and J by 5 bases, with 13 bases between. This CDR3 is built from 14 residues. The germline V gene encodes CDR1 MNHEY and CDR2 SVGAGI.